The 9 T cell receptor beta chains listed next were all sequenced from one sample in a study of identifying expanded T cells in peripheral blood. Sequencing used immunoSEQ multiplex PCR; TCRdb keeps in-frame clones, though not all of them. In the table there are approximately 58,000 clones, around four fifths of which are singletons. The specimen was blood. Every receptor here comes from a person aged 18-69 years in good health.

The chain employs TRBV2 and TRBJ2-5; a possible D gene is TRBD1 (5 bases). Per the germline V gene, CDR1 is SNHLY and CDR2 is FYNNEI. This CDR3 is built from 14 residues. Between the trimmed V and J ends, which lost 6 bases and 2 bases, there was a span of 13 bases. The CDR3 DNA reads TGTGCCAGCAGGGGGCCTAGGGCACAAGAGACCCAGTACTTC. It is translated as CASRGPRAQETQYF.

CDR3 amino acids: CASSPERGGYTF. CDR3 in DNA: TGTGCCAGCTCACCCGAGCGGGGCGGCTACACCTTC. The chain employs TRBV18 and TRBJ1-2; D might be TRBD1 (5 bases). V was pared by 3 bases and J by 8 bases, with 10 bases between. This CDR3 is 12 amino acids long. Looked up from germline, CDR1 is KGHSH and CDR2 is LQKENI.

The chain joins TRBV11-2 to TRBJ2-7; D gene ambiguous. With 0 bases removed from V and 5 bases from J, the gap between germline ends came to 11 bases. This CDR3 is built from 14 residues. Germline V gene lookup returns CDR1 SGHAT and CDR2 FQNNGV. CDR3 in amino acids: CASSLDRDRDEQYF. The CDR3 nucleotides read TGTGCCAGCAGCTTAGATCGCGATCGCGACGAGCAGTACTTC.

This clone was seen a single time. V is TRBV7-9 and J is TRBJ2-1; D not certain. This CDR3 is 11 amino acids long. V was pared by 5 bases and J by 7 bases, with 6 bases between. The germline V gene has CDR1 SEHNR and CDR2 FQNEAQ (reference sequence). The CDR3 nucleotides read TGTGCCAGCAGCCTCGAGAATGAGCAGTTCTTC. Protein product: CASSLENEQFF. Full variable domain (missing parts from reference TRBV7-9 and TRBJ2-1): DTGVSQNPRHKITKRGQNVTFRCDPISEHNRLYWYRQTLGQGPEFLTYFQNEAQLEKSRLLSDRFSAERPKGSFSTLEIQRTEQGDSAMYLCASSLENEQFFGPGTRLTVL.

This clone was observed a few times. This sequence joins TRBV7-9 and TRBJ1-2, with D hard to call. Germline CDR1 reads SEHNR; CDR2 reads FQNEAQ (reference sequence). CDR3 length equals 13 residues. V was trimmed by 1 base and J by 4 bases, leaving 7 bases between them. The CDR3 coding sequence is TGTGCCAGCAGCTTAGTTGGGAGCTATGGCTACACCTTC. Translating gives CASSLVGSYGYTF.

This chain links TRBV15 with TRBJ1-4; no reliable D call. V shed 9 bases and J shed 0 bases, with 17 bases lying between them. Germline CDR1 reads LNHNV; CDR2 reads YYDKDF (reference sequence). This CDR3 is 16 amino acids long. CDR3 in DNA: TGTGCCACGGCCCCCGGCCCGGCCGCAACTAATGAAAAACTGTTTTTT. It yields the protein CATAPGPAATNEKLFF.

The chain recombines TRBV5-1 with TRBJ2-3, with 7 bases fitting TRBD2. Germline V gene sequence: CDR1 SGHRS, CDR2 YFSETQ. J gave up 5 bases and V 5 bases, and 8 bases lay outside the gene matches. The CDR3 is 14 amino acids. The CDR3, as DNA: TGCGCCAGCAGTCGAAGGGCGGGAGTAGATACGCAGTATTTT. Protein sequence: CASSRRAGVDTQYF.

The V gene is TRBV7-9, the J gene TRBJ1-4, with TRBD1 identical over 9 bases. The J segment lost 10 bases and the V segment lost 8 bases, leaving 11 bases of the junction unmatched. Per germline, CDR1 SEHNR and CDR2 FQNEAQ (reference sequence). The CDR3 extends over 14 amino acids. The CDR3 coding sequence is TGTGCCAGCGGACGGGACAGGGCGTCCGGAAAACTGTTTTTT. This gives the protein CASGRDRASGKLFF.

The chain joins TRBV28 to TRBJ1-1; tentative D call: TRBD1 (5 bases). The CDR3 has 14 amino acids. Germline lookup yields CDR1 MDHEN and CDR2 SYDVKM. The V and J ends lost 6 bases and 0 bases respectively, with 11 bases between them. The CDR3: CASRTAGMNTEAFF. CDR3 coding DNA: TGTGCCAGCAGAACCGCAGGGATGAACACTGAAGCTTTCTTT.